This TCR beta chain appears in the sequencing data of a study of cytomegalovirus exposure and HLA in healthy donors. General study findings and limits: It was in a later analysis that TCR association rates were seen to vary by HLA locus, highest for DRB1 and lowest for HLA-C.

PCR primers comprised 60 Vbeta and 13 Jbeta primers. Here immunoSEQ multiplex PCR was the method, and the copy in TCRdb shows in-frame clones only, minus some. This table has fewer than 55,000 clones, around three quarters appearing once. As to this clone: Its target is not known.

Material for sequencing was PBMCs. This receptor was obtained from a woman between 45 and 65 years old in good health and CMV-seropositive.

CDR3: CASSIDRDQPQHF. CDR3 nucleotides: TGTGCCAGCAGCATCGACAGGGATCAGCCCCAGCATTTT. The rearrangement joins TRBV2 to TRBJ1-5, with 7 bases matching TRBD1. Germline loops: CDR1 SNHLY, CDR2 FYNNEI. The V gene end was trimmed by 6 bases and the J gene end by 5 bases; junction bases not matched to a gene: 4. This CDR3 spans 13 amino acids.